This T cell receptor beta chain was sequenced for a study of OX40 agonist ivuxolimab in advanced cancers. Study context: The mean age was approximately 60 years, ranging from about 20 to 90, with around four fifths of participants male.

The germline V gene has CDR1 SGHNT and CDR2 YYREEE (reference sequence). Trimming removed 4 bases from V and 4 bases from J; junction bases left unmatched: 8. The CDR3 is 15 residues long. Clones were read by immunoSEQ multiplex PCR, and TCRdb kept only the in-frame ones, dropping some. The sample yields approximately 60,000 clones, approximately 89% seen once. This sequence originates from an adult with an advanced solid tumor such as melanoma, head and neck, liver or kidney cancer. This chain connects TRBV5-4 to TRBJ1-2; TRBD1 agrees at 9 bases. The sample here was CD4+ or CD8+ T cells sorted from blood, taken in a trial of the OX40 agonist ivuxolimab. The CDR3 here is CASSPQTGGTYGYTF. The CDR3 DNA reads TGTGCCAGCAGCCCCCAGACAGGGGGGACCTATGGCTACACCTTC.